The source of this T cell receptor (beta chain) is a study of neoadjuvant anti-PD-1 for oral cavity cancer (dated by TCRdb to the early 2020s). Context from the whole study: Patients mostly received three to four biweekly doses of nivolumab at 3 mg/kg before curative-intent surgical resection. For patients who did not progress, a fourth nivolumab dose was given around day 43, followed by definitive surgical resection on days 50-56. Responders were defined as patients with complete response, partial response or stable disease by RECIST 1.1; non-responders were defined as patients with progression. The parent correlative cohort had about a dozen patients and a response rate of roughly 31%.

For deep sequencing of PBMC libraries, mostly about 450 ng of input genomic DNA was used, and six replicates were run per sample. Following the manufacturer's instructions, the team built TCRbeta libraries using the immunoSEQ hsTCRbeta kit. The finished libraries were brought together in one pool at approximately 3 nM, which was then read using an Illumina NovaSeq 6000 S4 flow cell. The authors' analysis ran thus. Raw data preprocessing and quality control were performed with the immunoSEQ Analyzer. The analysis was limited to productive rearrangements, and each clonotype was defined by a unique CDR3 amino acid sequence. Repertoire clonality was estimated as the Gini-Simpson index, which was computed with the R package tcR. Student's t test was used to compare Gini indices, while Pearson correlation assessed associations with tumor size change. As stored in TCRdb, this immuneACCESS dataset retains in-frame rearrangements with V and J assigned. A fraction of the clones does not appear; measured against another copy, unresolved V genes explain less than half of the discrepancy, and the remainder lacks a known reason. Clonal size and the V and J genes are those of that table, whereas D and trimming came from the DNA. Counted in this sample were tens of thousands of clones; 86% of them appeared once. The ten top clones hold 2.5% to 3% of the sample.

This clone has a handful of counts. No cognate antigen has been identified for it. No qualities accompany the bases; no much larger clone lies one base away. The sample's time point label, in plain terms: after neoadjuvant nivolumab, at surgical resection. Patients were newly diagnosed with stage II-IVA oral cavity squamous cell carcinoma and had received no prior systemic or radiation treatment. The cohort consisted of patients with HPV-negative, locally advanced oral cavity squamous cell carcinoma. Peripheral blood mononuclear cells were analyzed directly, without maintenance or expansion in culture. The samples were drawn from a longitudinal correlative study tied to a single-arm phase II trial testing neoadjuvant nivolumab in oral cavity squamous cell carcinoma. Genomic DNA-based TCRbeta sequencing was performed on subject-matched pre- and post-treatment PBMCs and tumors from three responders and three non-responders. Peripheral blood mononuclear cells were collected once before nivolumab treatment and again after treatment, at the time of surgery. The Maxwell RSC DNA from Cells kit was used to extract genomic DNA from PBMCs.

The germline V gene sets CDR1 to SGHRS and CDR2 to YFSETQ. The CDR3 covers 15 residues, taking in both the cysteine and the phenylalanine. Only the CDR3 DNA is retained, 45 bases long and in frame from the first base. V loses 0 bases, J loses 5 bases, and the germline ends lie 14 bases apart. Paper-wide results and their limitations: Higher pretreatment blood TCRbeta clonality and lower post-treatment tumor TCRbeta clonality were correlated with higher pretreatment blood Treg/Th17 ratios. Only three patients per response group were included in the TCR analyses, and larger cohorts for validation were called for by the authors. After neoadjuvant nivolumab, significantly higher T cell clonality (Gini index) was found within PBMCs in non-responders than in responders.

The chain was built from TRBV5-1 and TRBJ1-1, and the D gene may be TRBD1, 5 bases matching. The receptor's source is a person between 40 and 79 years old with oral cavity squamous cell carcinoma. Sequenced here: PBMCs, sampled after nivolumab (anti-PD-1) treatment. Here is the DNA: TGCGCCAGCAGCTTGGGCTATCCCGGGGCTACTGAAGCTTTCTTT. It translates as CASSLGYPGATEAFF.